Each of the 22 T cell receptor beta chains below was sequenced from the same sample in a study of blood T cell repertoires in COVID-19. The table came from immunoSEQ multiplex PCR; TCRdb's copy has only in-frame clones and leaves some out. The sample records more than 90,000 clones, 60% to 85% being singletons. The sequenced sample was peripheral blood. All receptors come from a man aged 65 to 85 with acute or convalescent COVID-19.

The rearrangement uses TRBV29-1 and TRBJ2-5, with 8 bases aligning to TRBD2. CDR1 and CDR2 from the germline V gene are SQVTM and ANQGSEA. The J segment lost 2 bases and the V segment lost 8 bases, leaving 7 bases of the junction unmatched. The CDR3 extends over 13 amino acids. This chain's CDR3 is CSHTGGQQETQYF. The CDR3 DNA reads TGCAGCCACACGGGGGGGCAGCAAGAGACCCAGTACTTC.

The CDR3 protein is CASSLDMNSPLHF. The DNA of the CDR3 is TGTGCCAGCAGCTTAGATATGAATTCACCCCTCCACTTT. The rearrangement uses TRBV11-2 and TRBJ1-6; D unresolved. The CDR3 runs 13 residues. The V end lost 0 bases, the J end lost 7 bases, and 4 bases lay between the germline ends. CDR1 and CDR2 (germline): SGHAT, FQNNGV.

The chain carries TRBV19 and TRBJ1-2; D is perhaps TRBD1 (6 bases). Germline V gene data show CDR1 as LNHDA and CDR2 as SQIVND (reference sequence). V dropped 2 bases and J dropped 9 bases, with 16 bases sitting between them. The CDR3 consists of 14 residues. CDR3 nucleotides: TGTGCCAGTAGTATATCGCGTCAGGGGAGTAGCTACACCTTC. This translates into CASSISRQGSSYTF.

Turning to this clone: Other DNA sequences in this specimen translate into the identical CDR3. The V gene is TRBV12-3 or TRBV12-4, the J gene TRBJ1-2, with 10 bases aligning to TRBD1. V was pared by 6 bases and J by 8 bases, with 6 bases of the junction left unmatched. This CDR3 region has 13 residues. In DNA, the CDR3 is TGTGCCAGCAGCTCGACAGGGGGCGACGGCTACACCTTC. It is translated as CASSSTGGDGYTF.

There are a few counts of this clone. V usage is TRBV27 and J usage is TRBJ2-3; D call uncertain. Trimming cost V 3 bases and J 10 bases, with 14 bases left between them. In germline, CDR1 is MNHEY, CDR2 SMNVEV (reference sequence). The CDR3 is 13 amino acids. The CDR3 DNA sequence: TGTGCCAGCAGTTTGAACGCCAACAGTGCGCAGTATTTT. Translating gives CASSLNANSAQYF.

CDR3 coding DNA: TGTGCCAGCAGCTACCGGCCAGGGGTATACAATGAGCAGTTCTTC. Translating gives CASSYRPGVYNEQFF. The chain joins TRBV3-1 (or the pseudogene TRBV3-2) to TRBJ2-1; possible D gene TRBD1, 6 bases. The germline V and J ends were trimmed by 5 bases and 4 bases, with 15 bases remaining between them. In germline, CDR1 is LGHDT, CDR2 YNNKEL (reference sequence). The CDR3 runs to 15 residues.

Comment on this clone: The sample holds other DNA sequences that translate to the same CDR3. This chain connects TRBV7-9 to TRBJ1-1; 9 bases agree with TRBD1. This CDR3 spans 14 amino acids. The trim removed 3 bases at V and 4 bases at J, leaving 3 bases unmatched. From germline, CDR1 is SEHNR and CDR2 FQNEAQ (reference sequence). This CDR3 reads CASSFGQGSTEAFF. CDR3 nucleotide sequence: TGTGCCAGCAGCTTCGGACAGGGGAGCACTGAAGCTTTCTTT.

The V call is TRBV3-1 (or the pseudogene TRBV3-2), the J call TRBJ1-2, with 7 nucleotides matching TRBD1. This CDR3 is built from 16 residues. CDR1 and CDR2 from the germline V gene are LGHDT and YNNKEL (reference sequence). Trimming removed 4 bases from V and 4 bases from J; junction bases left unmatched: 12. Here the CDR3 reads CASSPLDRAASYGYTF. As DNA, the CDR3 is TGTGCCAGCAGCCCTCTCGACAGGGCCGCTTCCTATGGCTACACCTTC.

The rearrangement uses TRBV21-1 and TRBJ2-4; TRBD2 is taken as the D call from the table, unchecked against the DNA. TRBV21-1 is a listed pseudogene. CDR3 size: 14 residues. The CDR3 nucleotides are TGTGCCAGCAGCACGGGGACTGGGGGAGACATTCAGTACTTC. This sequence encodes CASSTGTGGDIQYF.

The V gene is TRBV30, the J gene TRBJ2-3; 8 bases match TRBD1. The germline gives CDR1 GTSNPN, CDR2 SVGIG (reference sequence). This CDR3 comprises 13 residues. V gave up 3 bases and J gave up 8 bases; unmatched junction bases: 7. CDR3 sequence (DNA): TGTGCCTGGAGGAACAGGGGGGCGTTTACGCAGTATTTT. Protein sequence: CAWRNRGAFTQYF. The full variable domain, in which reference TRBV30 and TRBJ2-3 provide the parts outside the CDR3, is SQTIHQWPATLVQPVGSPLSLECTVEGTSNPNLYWYRQAAGRGLQLLFYSVGIGQISSEVPQNLSASRPQDRQFILSSKKLLLSDSGFYLCAWRNRGAFTQYFGPGTRLTVL.

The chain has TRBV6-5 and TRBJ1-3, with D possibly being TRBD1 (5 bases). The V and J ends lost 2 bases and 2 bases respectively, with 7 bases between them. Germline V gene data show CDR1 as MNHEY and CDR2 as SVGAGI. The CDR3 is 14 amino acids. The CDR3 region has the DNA TGTGCCAGCAGTTACCCGGGGGCTGGAAACACCATATATTTT. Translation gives CASSYPGAGNTIYF.

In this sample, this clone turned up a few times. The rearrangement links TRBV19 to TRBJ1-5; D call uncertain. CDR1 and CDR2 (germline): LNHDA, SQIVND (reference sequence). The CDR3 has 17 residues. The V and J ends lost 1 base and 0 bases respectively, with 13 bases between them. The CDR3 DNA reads TGTGCCAGTAGTATAGCCCTTGGCGGGTATAGCAATCAGCCCCAGCATTTT. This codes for CASSIALGGYSNQPQHF.

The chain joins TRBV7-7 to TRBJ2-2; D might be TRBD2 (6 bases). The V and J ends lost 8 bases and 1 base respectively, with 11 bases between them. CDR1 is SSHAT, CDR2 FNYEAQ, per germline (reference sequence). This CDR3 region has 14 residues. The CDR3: CASRDSENTGELFF. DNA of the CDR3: TGTGCCAGCCGGGACTCCGAGAACACCGGGGAGCTGTTTTTT.

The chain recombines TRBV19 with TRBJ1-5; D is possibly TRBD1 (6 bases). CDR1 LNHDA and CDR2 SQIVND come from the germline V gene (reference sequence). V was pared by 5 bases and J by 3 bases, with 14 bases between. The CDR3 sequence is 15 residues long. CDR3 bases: TGTGCCAGTAGTTATAAAGGACAGCCCAATCAGCCCCAGCATTTT. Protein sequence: CASSYKGQPNQPQHF.

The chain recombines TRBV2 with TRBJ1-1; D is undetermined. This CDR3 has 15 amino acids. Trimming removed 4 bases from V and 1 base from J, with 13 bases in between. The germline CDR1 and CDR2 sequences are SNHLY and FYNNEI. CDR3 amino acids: CASSARPSSNTEAFF. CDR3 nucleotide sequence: TGTGCCAGCAGTGCTAGGCCCTCATCGAACACTGAAGCTTTCTTT.

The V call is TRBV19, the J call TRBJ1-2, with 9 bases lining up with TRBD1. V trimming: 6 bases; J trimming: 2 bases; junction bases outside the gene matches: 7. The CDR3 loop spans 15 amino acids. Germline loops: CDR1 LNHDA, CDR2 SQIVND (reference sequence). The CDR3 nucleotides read TGTGCCAGTAGGCCCGGGACAGGGCGGAACTATGGCTACACCTTC. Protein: CASRPGTGRNYGYTF.

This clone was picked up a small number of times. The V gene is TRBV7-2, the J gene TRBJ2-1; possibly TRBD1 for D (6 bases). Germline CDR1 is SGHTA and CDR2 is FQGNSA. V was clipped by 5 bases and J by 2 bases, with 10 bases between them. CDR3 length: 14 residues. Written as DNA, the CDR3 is TGTGCCAGCAGCCTAGGGGACACCTACAATGAGCAGTTCTTC. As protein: CASSLGDTYNEQFF.

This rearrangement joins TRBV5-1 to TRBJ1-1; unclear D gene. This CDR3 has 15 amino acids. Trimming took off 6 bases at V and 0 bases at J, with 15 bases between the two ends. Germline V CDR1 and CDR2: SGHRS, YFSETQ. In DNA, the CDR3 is TGCGCCAGCAAACCAGGAAGTGAGTTGAACACTGAAGCTTTCTTT. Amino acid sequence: CASKPGSELNTEAFF. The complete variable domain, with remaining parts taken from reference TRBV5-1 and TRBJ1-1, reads KAGVTQTPRYLIKTRGQQVTLSCSPISGHRSVSWYQQTPGQGLQFLFEYFSETQRNKGNFPGRFSGRQFSNSRSEMNVSTLELGDSALYLCASKPGSELNTEAFFGQGTRLTVV.

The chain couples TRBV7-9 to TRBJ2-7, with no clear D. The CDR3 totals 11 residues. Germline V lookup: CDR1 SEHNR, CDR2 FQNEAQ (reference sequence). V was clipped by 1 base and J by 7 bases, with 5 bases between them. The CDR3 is CASSLVQEQYF. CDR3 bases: TGTGCCAGCAGCTTAGTACAGGAGCAGTACTTC.

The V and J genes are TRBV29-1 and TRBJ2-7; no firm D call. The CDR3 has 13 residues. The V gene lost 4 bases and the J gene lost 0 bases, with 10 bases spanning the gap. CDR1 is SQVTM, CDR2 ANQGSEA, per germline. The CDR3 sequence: CSVVTLSSYEQYF. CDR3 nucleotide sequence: TGCAGCGTTGTGACACTGAGCTCCTACGAGCAGTACTTC.

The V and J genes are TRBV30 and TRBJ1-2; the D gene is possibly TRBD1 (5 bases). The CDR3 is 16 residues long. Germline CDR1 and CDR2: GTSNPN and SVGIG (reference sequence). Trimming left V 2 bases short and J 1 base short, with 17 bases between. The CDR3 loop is CAWSLGTVYDNYGYTF. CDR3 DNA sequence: TGTGCCTGGAGTCTCGGGACTGTCTACGATAACTATGGCTACACCTTC.

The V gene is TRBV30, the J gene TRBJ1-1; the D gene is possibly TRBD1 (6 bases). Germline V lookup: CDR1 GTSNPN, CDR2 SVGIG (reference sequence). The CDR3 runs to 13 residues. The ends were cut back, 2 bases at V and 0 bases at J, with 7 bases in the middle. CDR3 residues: CAWSSGVNTEAFF. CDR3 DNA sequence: TGTGCCTGGAGTTCAGGGGTGAACACTGAAGCTTTCTTT.